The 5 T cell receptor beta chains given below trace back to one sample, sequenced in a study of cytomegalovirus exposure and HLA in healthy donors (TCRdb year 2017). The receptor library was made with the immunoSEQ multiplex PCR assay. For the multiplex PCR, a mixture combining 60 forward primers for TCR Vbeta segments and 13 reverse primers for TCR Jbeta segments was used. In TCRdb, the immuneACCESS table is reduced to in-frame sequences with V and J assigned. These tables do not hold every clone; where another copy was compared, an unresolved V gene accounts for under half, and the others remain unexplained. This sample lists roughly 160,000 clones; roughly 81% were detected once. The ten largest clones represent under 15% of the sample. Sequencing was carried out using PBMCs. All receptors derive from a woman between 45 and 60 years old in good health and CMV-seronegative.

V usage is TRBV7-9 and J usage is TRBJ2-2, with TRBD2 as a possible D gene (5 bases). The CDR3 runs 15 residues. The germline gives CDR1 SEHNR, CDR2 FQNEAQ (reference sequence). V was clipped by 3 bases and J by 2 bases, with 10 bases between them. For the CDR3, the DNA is TGTGCCAGCAGCTTTAGTCGGGGAAACACCGGGGAGCTGTTTTTT. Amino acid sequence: CASSFSRGNTGELFF.

CDR3 in amino acids: CASSFGQGPYEQYF. CDR3 DNA: TGTGCCAGCAGCTTCGGACAGGGGCCCTACGAGCAGTACTTC. The chain joins TRBV7-2 to TRBJ2-7; 9 bases match TRBD1. This CDR3 region has 14 residues. Germline CDR1 is SGHTA and CDR2 is FQGNSA. V dropped 3 bases and J dropped 2; count of bases not matched to a gene: 2. The full variable domain, rest sourced from reference TRBV7-2 and TRBJ2-7, is GAGVSQSPSNKVTEKGKDVELRCDPISGHTALYWYRQSLGQGLEFLIYFQGNSAPDKSGLPSDRFSAERTGGSVSTLTIQRTQQEDSAVYLCASSFGQGPYEQYFGPGTRLTVT.

This CDR3 reads CASRLAGGSYEQYF. In DNA, the CDR3 is TGTGCCAGCAGGCTAGCGGGAGGGTCCTACGAGCAGTACTTC. The chain is built from TRBV28 and TRBJ2-7, with 12 bases matching TRBD2. CDR1 and CDR2 from the germline V gene are MDHEN and SYDVKM. CDR3 length: 14 amino acids. The V segment lost 6 bases and the J segment 1 base; nucleotides outside the gene matches: 1.

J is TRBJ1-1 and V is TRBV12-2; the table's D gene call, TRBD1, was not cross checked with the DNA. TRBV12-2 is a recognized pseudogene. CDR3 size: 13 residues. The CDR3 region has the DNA TGTGCAAGTCTCAGGACACAGCTGACTGAAGCTTTCTTT. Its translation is CASLRTQLTEAFF.

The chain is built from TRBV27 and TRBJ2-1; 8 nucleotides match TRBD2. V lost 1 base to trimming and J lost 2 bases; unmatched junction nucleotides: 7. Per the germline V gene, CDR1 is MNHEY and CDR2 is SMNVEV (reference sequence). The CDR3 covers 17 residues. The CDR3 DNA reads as TGTGCCAGCAGTTTATTTCCTTCGGGGGGGCCCTACAATGAGCAGTTCTTC. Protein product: CASSLFPSGGPYNEQFF.